A selection of T cell receptor beta chains follows, all from one sample in a study of shared clonotypes between healthy human individuals. Clones were read by immunoSEQ multiplex PCR, and TCRdb kept only the in-frame ones, dropping some. This sample carries roughly 500,000 clones, about three quarters of them seen once, and the ten largest clones take over 10%. The material sequenced was PBMCs. The origin of the receptors is a woman aged 40 to 50 in good health. Some clones in this sample may be carry-over from other donors' samples. CDR3s include the opening cysteine and the closing phenylalanine or tryptophan. Each record gives: clone size, D gene, J gene, V gene, CDR3 DNA, CDR3 protein. A D gene is named only where the DNA matches it firmly. Some rows have no size entry. The others give once, few or many, or a class for an expanded clone.

>-|-|TRBJ1-3|TRBV25-1
TGTGCCAGCAGTGCCCCAGGAAACACCATATATTTT
CASSAPGNTIYF
>-|-|TRBJ1-1|TRBV6-1
TGTGCCAGCAGTGAAAAGGGGGACACTGAAGCTTTCTTT
CASSEKGDTEAFF
>many|TRBD1|TRBJ2-7|TRBV7-3
TGTGCCAGCAGCTTAGCGGTGAGAACAGGGGGACTGGGGTCCTACGAGCAGTACTTC
CASSLAVRTGGLGSYEQYF
>-|-|TRBJ2-3|TRBV7-2
TGTGCCAGCAGCTTCGCCAGGGACACAGATACGCAGTATTTT
CASSFARDTDTQYF
>many|TRBD1|TRBJ1-2|TRBV27
TGTGCCAGCAGGTTATCAGGGGGCGATGGCTACACCTTC
CASRLSGGDGYTF
>-|TRBD2|TRBJ2-5|TRBV7-6
TGTGCCAGCAGCTTAACTAGCGGGCTACAAGAGACCCAGTACTTC
CASSLTSGLQETQYF
>many|-|TRBJ1-2|TRBV6-1
TGTGCCAGCAGTGAGGCAGGCCGGGGCTACACCTTC
CASSEAGRGYTF
>-|-|TRBJ2-7|TRBV11-2
TGTGCCAGCAGCTTAGATCGAAGGGAGCAGTACTTC
CASSLDRREQYF
>-|-|TRBJ2-1|TRBV5-1
TGCGCCAGCAGCTTGAGCGGGTTGGCCTACAATGAGCAGTTCTTC
CASSLSGLAYNEQFF
>-|-|TRBJ2-5|TRBV6-6
TGTGCCAGCAGTTATGGAGGGCCGACAGACCAAGAGACCCAGTACTTC
CASSYGGPTDQETQYF
>-|-|TRBJ1-2|TRBV28
TGTGCCAGCAGTCACGAGACGGGGGGCTACACCTTC
CASSHETGGYTF
>-|-|TRBJ2-3|TRBV18
TGTGCCAGCTCATCCTCAGGGGATACGCAGTATTTT
CASSSSGDTQYF
>-|TRBD1|TRBJ1-2|TRBV18
TGTGCCAGCTCACCATTCGAGGGGGCTGGGTATGGCTACACCTTC
CASSPFEGAGYGYTF
>-|-|TRBJ2-7|TRBV6-6
TGTGCCAGCAGTACCCGTGCGGGGGCAAGGGGGGAGCAGTACTTC
CASSTRAGARGEQYF
>-|-|TRBJ2-2|TRBV27
TGTGCCAGCAGTTTCGGGCAGGTCGGCGGGGAGCTGTTTTTT
CASSFGQVGGELFF
>-|TRBD2|TRBJ2-7|TRBV7-2
TGTGCCAGCAGCTTAGCGGCTAGCGGGTTCCCCTACGAGCAGTACTTC
CASSLAASGFPYEQYF
>-|-|TRBJ2-7|TRBV21-1
TGTGCCAGCAGCACAAGCGGAGCAGGGGCCTACGAGCAGTACTTC
CASSTSGAGAYEQYF
>-|-|TRBJ1-1|TRBV10-3
TGTGCCATCAGTGAACTGGGCAGAGGGAACACTGAAGCTTTCTTT
CAISELGRGNTEAFF